A single sample gave rise to the 2 T cell receptor beta chains below, sequenced in a study of cytomegalovirus exposure and HLA in healthy donors. Use of 60 Vbeta and 13 Jbeta primers characterized the PCR. TCRdb keeps only in-frame clones here, not all; method: immunoSEQ multiplex PCR. The sample includes 80,000 or so clones. The material sequenced was PBMCs. The receptor set was obtained from a woman younger than 45 in good health and CMV-seronegative.

This rearrangement joins TRBV19 to TRBJ1-4, with TRBD1 matching over 8 bases. This CDR3 has 14 residues. Germline CDR1 is LNHDA and CDR2 is SQIVND (reference sequence). V dropped 4 bases and J dropped 8; count of bases not matched to a gene: 6. CDR3 sequence (DNA): TGTGCCAGTAGTAAAGCGGACAGGGAAGAAAAACTGTTTTTT. This codes for CASSKADREEKLFF.

The V gene is TRBV6-5, the J gene TRBJ2-4, with 8 bases lining up with TRBD1. The germline CDR1 and CDR2 sequences are MNHEY and SVGAGI. The CDR3 contains 15 residues. After removal of 8 bases from V and 2 bases from J, the junction contained 8 bases not matched to a gene. The CDR3 is CASGGQGAPKNIQYF. DNA for the CDR3: TGTGCCAGCGGGGGGCAGGGGGCCCCCAAAAACATTCAGTACTTC.